This note documents a single T cell receptor beta chain sequence. This sample is part of a study of CD8 T cells in Susac syndrome. Reverse transcription of about 0.5 to 1 ug RNA used random hexamers. Amplification of TCR beta CDR3 used immunoSEQ multiplex PCR across 54 Vbeta and 13 Jbeta. TCRdb used MiXCR to reprocess the immunoSEQ multiplex PCR reads, holding one entry per CDR3 protein. This sample has about 76,000 distinct CDR3 sequences; roughly 90% occur once, and the top ten carry 0.5% to 0.6%. Sequencing of TCR beta was carried out in blood CD8+ and CD4+ T cells. The multiple sclerosis controls were treatment-naive patients with relapsing-remitting disease that was stable or active. The TEMRA cells underwent FACS enrichment, while the CD8+ and CD4+ T cells underwent negative isolation. The CDR3 has 20 residues. V shed 2 bases and J shed 3 bases, with 29 bases lying between them. Germline V gives CDR1 SGDLS, CDR2 YYNGEE.

Sequencing was done on a sample of CD8+ T cells from PBMCs. The gene calls are TRBV9 and TRBJ1-2; tentatively, D is TRBD1 (5 bases). The receptor was isolated from a human donor with multiple sclerosis. The DNA of the CDR3 is TGTGCCAGCAGCGTCAACCCCCCTTCCCCCGGGGGACGGGTGGACTATGGCTACACCTTC. Its protein product is CASSVNPPSPGGRVDYGYTF.